The clone carrying this T cell receptor (beta chain) was observed a handful of times. This specimen comes from a study of response to subunit inactivated influenza vaccine. A single record per CDR3 protein comes from TCRdb applying MiXCR to the RT-PCR reads. The sample holds about 180,000 distinct CDR3 sequences, around 11% seen once. The CDR3 consists of 14 residues. CDR1 is MNHEY and CDR2 is SVGAGI in the germline V gene. V lost 1 base to trimming and J lost 7 bases, with 13 bases between them. The TCR originated in a man aged 45-69 years who received an inactivated influenza vaccine. The V gene is TRBV6-5, the J gene TRBJ1-1, with D possibly TRBD1 on 5 matching bases. The sample in question was CD8+ T cells sorted from PBMCs, obtained 23 to 25 months after vaccination. CDR3 DNA sequence: TGTGCCAGCAGTTACTTTGGAGGGGCGGGTGAAGCTTTCTTT. Protein product: CASSYFGGAGEAFF.